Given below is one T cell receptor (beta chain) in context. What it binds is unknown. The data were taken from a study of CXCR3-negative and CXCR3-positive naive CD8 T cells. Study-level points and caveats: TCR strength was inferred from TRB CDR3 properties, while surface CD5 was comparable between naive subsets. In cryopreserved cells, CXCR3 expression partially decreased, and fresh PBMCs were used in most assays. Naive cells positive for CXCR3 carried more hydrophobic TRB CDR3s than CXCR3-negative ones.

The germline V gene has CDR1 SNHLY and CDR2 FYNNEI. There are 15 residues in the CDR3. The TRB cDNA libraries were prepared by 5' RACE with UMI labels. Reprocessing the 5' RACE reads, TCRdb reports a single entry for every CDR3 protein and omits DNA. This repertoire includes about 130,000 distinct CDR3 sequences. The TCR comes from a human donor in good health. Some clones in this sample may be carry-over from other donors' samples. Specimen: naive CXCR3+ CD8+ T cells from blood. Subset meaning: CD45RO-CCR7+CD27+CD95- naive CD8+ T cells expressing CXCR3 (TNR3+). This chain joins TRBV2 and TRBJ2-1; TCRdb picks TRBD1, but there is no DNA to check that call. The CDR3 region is CASSDKQTGNNEQFF.